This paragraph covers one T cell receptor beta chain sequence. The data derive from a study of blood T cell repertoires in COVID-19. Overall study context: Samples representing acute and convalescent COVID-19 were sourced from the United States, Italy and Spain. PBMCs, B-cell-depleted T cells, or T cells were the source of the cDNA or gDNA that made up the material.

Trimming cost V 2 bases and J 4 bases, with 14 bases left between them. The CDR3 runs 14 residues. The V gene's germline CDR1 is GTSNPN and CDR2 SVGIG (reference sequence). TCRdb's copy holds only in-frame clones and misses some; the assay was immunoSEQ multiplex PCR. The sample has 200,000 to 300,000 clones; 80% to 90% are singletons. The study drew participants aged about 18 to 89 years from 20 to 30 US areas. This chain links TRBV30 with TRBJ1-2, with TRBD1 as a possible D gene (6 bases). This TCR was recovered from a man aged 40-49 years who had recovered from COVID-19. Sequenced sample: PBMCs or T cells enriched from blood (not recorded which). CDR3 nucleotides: TGTGCCTGGAGTCCGGACAGAGGGGCCTATGGCTACACCTTC. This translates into CAWSPDRGAYGYTF.